What follows is one TCR beta chain and its context. J lost 8 bases, V lost 0 bases, and 3 bases had no gene match. The CDR3 covers 14 residues. The germline gives CDR1 MNHNY, CDR2 SVGAGI (reference sequence). In the original workflow: Researchers report that nucleated cell counts were estimated from reference gene primer amplification. The table came from immunoSEQ multiplex PCR; TCRdb's copy has only in-frame clones and leaves some out. D and trimming were read from the DNA, whereas the V and J calls and clone size are those reported in that table. The sample holds some 74,000 clones, more than 75% seen once. These data are taken from a study of blood T cell repertoires in COVID-19. Overall study context: Sites across the United States, Italy and Spain contributed samples from acute and convalescent COVID-19. T cells, B-cell-depleted T cells, or PBMCs provided the cDNA or gDNA that served as material.

The J gene is TRBJ1-4, the V gene TRBV6-6, with TRBD1 matching 7 bases. This clonotype was sampled from a human donor in a cohort sampled during active COVID-19. The specimen sequenced was peripheral blood. The DNA for the CDR3 is TGTGCCAGCAGTTACTCGACAGGGCGCGAAAAACTGTTTTTT. It yields the protein CASSYSTGREKLFF.